Detailed here is one T cell receptor (beta chain). The data are from a study of cytomegalovirus exposure and HLA in healthy donors. Amplification used 60 Vbeta primers and 13 Jbeta primers. The repertoire was sequenced with immunoSEQ multiplex PCR; TCRdb's copy has only in-frame clones and lacks some. In the table there are 150,000 to 200,000 clones, about 80% of which are singletons. The germline V gene has CDR1 LNHDA and CDR2 SQIVND (reference sequence). V lost 6 bases, J lost 4 bases, and 6 bases lay in between. The CDR3 contains 11 residues. The V and J genes are TRBV19 and TRBJ2-5; unclear D gene. The TCR comes from a woman in her 40s in good health and CMV-seronegative. The sample taken for sequencing was PBMCs. The CDR3 loop reads CASSLRETQYF. CDR3 sequence (DNA): TGTGCCAGTAGCCTAAGAGAGACCCAGTACTTC.